A single sample is the source of the 14 T cell receptor beta chains below, sequenced in a study of tumor-infiltrating lymphocytes in oesophageal squamous cell carcinoma. TCRdb recomputed calls from the PCR reads with MiXCR, one row per CDR3 protein. The table lists 15,000 to 20,000 distinct CDR3 sequences, approximately 46% of them singletons. The sequenced material came from blood. The receptors were gathered from a female donor with esophageal squamous cell carcinoma.

This clonotype was observed once. The V call is TRBV6-6, the J call TRBJ2-2; possible D gene TRBD2, 6 bases. V was clipped by 0 bases and J by 8 bases, with 16 bases between them. CDR1 and CDR2 from the germline V gene are MNHNY and SVGAGI (reference sequence). The length of the CDR3 is 16 residues. Here the CDR3 DNA reads TGTGCCAGCAGTTACTCGGTCGGGAGCACGGGTGGGGAGCTGTTTTTT. It encodes CASSYSVGSTGGELFF.

The CDR3 DNA reads TGTGCCAGCAGCCCACGGACTGTAGGTCTGCAGTTCTTC. Translating gives CASSPRTVGLQFF. J is TRBJ2-1 and V is TRBV11-2; tentative D call: TRBD2 (5 bases). V lost 5 bases to trimming and J lost 12 bases, with 17 bases between them. Germline CDR1 is SGHAT and CDR2 is FQNNGV. CDR3 length equals 13 residues.

The rearrangement joins TRBV7-3 to TRBJ2-2; tentative D call: TRBD2 (5 bases). CDR1 and CDR2 from the germline V gene are SGHTA and FQGTGA. Trimming cost V 2 bases and J 5 bases, with 6 bases left between them. This CDR3 has 13 residues. DNA of the CDR3: TGTGCCAGCAGCTTATCGGGGACCGGGGAGCTGTTTTTT. Translation: CASSLSGTGELFF.

This clonotype was detected only a few times. This chain links TRBV6-5 with TRBJ1-2; no clear D gene. Germline V CDR1 and CDR2: MNHEY, SVGAGI. This CDR3 has 13 residues. Trimming took off 2 bases at V and 4 bases at J, with 8 bases between the two ends. CDR3 loop: CASSYARGYGYTF. For the CDR3, the DNA is TGTGCCAGCAGTTACGCCCGAGGCTATGGCTACACCTTC.

This clonotype has only a few counts. The chain links TRBV20-1 to TRBJ1-1; 7 bases align to TRBD1. The CDR3 runs to 14 residues. J gave up 0 bases and V 4 bases, and 5 bases lay outside the gene matches. CDR1 DFQATT and CDR2 SNEGSKA come from the germline V gene (reference sequence). The CDR3 coding sequence is TGCAGTGCTACCTCCGGGACAGTGAACACTGAAGCTTTCTTT. Protein: CSATSGTVNTEAFF.

The rearrangement uses TRBV7-6 and TRBJ2-1, with 7 bases that match TRBD1. TRBJ1-2 explains the end of the DNA better; the J call may be wrong. Germline assignment: CDR1 SGHVS and CDR2 FNYEAQ. The CDR3 extends over 12 amino acids. This chain's CDR3 is CASSTGVGGYTF. CDR3 DNA sequence: TGTGCCAGCAGCACAGGGGTCGGGGGCTACACCTTC.

This clonotype was picked up a small number of times. V and J are TRBV18 and TRBJ1-3; D unclear. V lost 3 bases to trimming and J lost 0 bases, with 15 bases between them. Germline lookup yields CDR1 KGHSH and CDR2 LQKENI. The CDR3 runs to 17 residues. The CDR3 protein is CASSPPNERSSGNTIYF. The CDR3 DNA sequence: TGTGCCAGCTCACCCCCCAACGAGCGGAGCTCTGGAAACACCATATATTTT.

This clonotype was seen a handful of times. The chain carries TRBV7-6 and TRBJ2-1, with TRBD2 matching over 7 bases. The CDR3 consists of 19 residues. In germline, CDR1 is SGHVS, CDR2 FNYEAQ. V lost 7 bases to trimming and J lost 0 bases; unmatched junction nucleotides: 18. The CDR3 is CASNPQDGRSSGSYNEQFF. The CDR3 nucleotides are TGTGCCAGCAACCCTCAGGACGGGAGGTCTAGCGGCTCCTACAATGAGCAGTTCTTC.

The genes are TRBV7-2 and TRBJ2-5; TRBD1 agrees at 11 bases. V dropped 5 bases and J dropped 4; count of bases not matched to a gene: 9. CDR3 size: 16 residues. In germline, CDR1 is SGHTA, CDR2 FQGNSA. The CDR3, as DNA: TGTGCCAGCAGCCAAAACGGACAGGGGGCTAGAGAGACCCAGTACTTC. Translated, it gives CASSQNGQGARETQYF.

V usage is TRBV6-1 and J usage is TRBJ2-7; 12 nucleotides line up with TRBD2. The J call could be wrong; TRBJ2-1 is a better fit for the DNA end. The CDR3 has 15 amino acids. The germline CDR1 and CDR2 sequences are MNHNS and SASEGT. CDR3 protein: CASSLLAGGRVEQFF. The CDR3 DNA reads as TGTGCCAGCAGCCTACTAGCGGGGGGACGGGTTGAGCAGTTCTTC.

CDR3 in DNA: TGTGCCAGCAGCTCCGGACAGGGGGGAAATTCACCCCTCCACTTT. Protein: CASSSGQGGNSPLHF. This chain links TRBV7-2 with TRBJ1-6; 10 bases line up with TRBD1. This CDR3 is 15 amino acids long. V shed 4 bases and J 7 bases; nucleotides not matched to a gene: 4. Germline assignment: CDR1 SGHTA and CDR2 FQGNSA.

This clonotype is categorized as medium-sized. The rearrangement links TRBV7-6 to TRBJ2-1, with 10 bases lining up with TRBD2. There are 15 residues in the CDR3. V trimming: 5 bases; J trimming: 2 bases; junction bases outside the gene matches: 3. CDR1 and CDR2 from the germline V gene are SGHVS and FNYEAQ. The CDR3 region is CASSRTSGAYNEQFF. In DNA form, the CDR3 reads TGTGCCAGCAGCCGGACTAGCGGAGCCTACAATGAGCAGTTCTTC.

This chain links TRBV7-6 with TRBJ2-3; tentative D call: TRBD2 (6 bases). The DNA end favors TRBJ2-7, so the J call may be wrong. This CDR3 comprises 15 residues. Per the germline V gene, CDR1 is SGHVS and CDR2 is FNYEAQ. CDR3 DNA: TGTGCCAGCAGCTTAGTGGGGGGTCCCACCTACGAGCAGTACTTC. Protein sequence: CASSLVGGPTYEQYF.

This clonotype is medium-sized by share. The chain couples TRBV12-3 or TRBV12-4 to TRBJ2-6; no reliable D call. Trimming stripped 6 bases from V and 1 base from J, with 4 bases between. CDR3 length: 13 amino acids. The CDR3 DNA is TGTGCCAGCAGGGGATCTGGGGCCAACGTCCTGACTTTC. Translating gives CASRGSGANVLTF.